This T cell receptor beta chain was retrieved from a study of CD8+ T cells in alopecia areata. For the study at large: Treated patients were scored for severity by percent of scalp affected. The study's findings and limits: It was observed that many expanded lesional clones persisted in scalp and blood during tofacitinib. More clonal than normal scalp was lesional scalp, particularly alopecia totalis/universalis. Tofacitinib delivered significant drops in scalp clonality and in expanded CD8+ clones among the top 100.

Treatment described: oral pan-JAK inhibitor, 5-10 mg twice daily. In each case, RNA was isolated and then reverse transcribed into cDNA as the sequencing template. TCRdb keeps only in-frame clones here, not all; method: immunoSEQ multiplex PCR. The sample holds approximately 280,000 clones, roughly 60% seen once. Looked up from germline, CDR1 is SQVTM and CDR2 is ANQGSEA. This CDR3 is 12 amino acids long. Deletions cut 5 bases from V and 0 bases from J, with 7 bases between. Concerning this clone itself: Its antigen remains unidentified.

This clonotype was obtained from a human donor with alopecia areata. The chain uses TRBV29-1 and TRBJ1-1; D is unclear. Sample: CD4+ T cells sorted from blood, taken at week 24, from a patient treated with tofacitinib. Written as DNA, the CDR3 is TGCAGCGTTCGGACGGTGAACACTGAAGCTTTCTTT. This gives the protein CSVRTVNTEAFF.